These 20 T cell receptor beta chains came from one sample sequenced in a study of T cells after yellow fever vaccination (dated by TCRdb to about 2019). The sample's treatment or condition label, in plain terms: live attenuated yellow fever vaccine strain. Receptor amplification or capture employed 5' RACE. Sequencing instrument: Illumina HiSeq 2500. Starting from the raw public reads, TCRdb applied fastp trimming at Q25, assembled clones with MiXCR and retained in-frame beta chains. Identical CDR3 protein sequences are pooled into one entry, listed with their most common genes and DNA. For this sample the table gives 500,000 to 650,000 distinct CDR3 sequences, of which about 15% were detected only once. The ten largest clones add up to 15% to 20% of the sample. The sequences come from PBMCs, collected roughly 5 days after the first yellow fever vaccination. Every receptor here comes from a young man who received the YFV17D yellow fever vaccine.

This CDR3 reads CAISTSGGVTNNEQFF. The CDR3 DNA sequence: TGTGCCATCAGCACTAGCGGGGGGGTTACGAACAATGAGCAGTTCTTC. This chain links TRBV10-3 with TRBJ2-1; 13 bases fit TRBD2. CDR3 length: 16 amino acids. V trimming: 6 bases; J trimming: 5 bases; junction bases outside the gene matches: 7. Germline V gene sequence: CDR1 ENHRY, CDR2 SYGVKD.

This clonotype was recorded a few times. The chain joins TRBV5-1 to TRBJ1-1; D is undetermined. The CDR3 is 13 residues long. Germline V gene sequence: CDR1 SGHRS, CDR2 YFSETQ. Trimming shortened V by 6 bases and J by 4 bases, and 13 bases separated the two germline ends. As DNA, the CDR3 is TGCGCCAGCATCTTTGAGGGTACCACTGAAGCTTTCTTT. This gives the protein CASIFEGTTEAFF.

This chain links TRBV12-3 or TRBV12-4 with TRBJ2-1; 8 bases agree with TRBD2. Unmatched junction bases numbered 8, after V lost 7 bases and J lost 3 bases. The CDR3 runs 15 residues. CDR3 protein: CASIPPGGNYNEQFF. In DNA form, the CDR3 reads TGTGCCAGCATTCCCCCGGGGGGGAACTACAATGAGCAGTTCTTC.

This clonotype was found many times. The chain recombines TRBV5-1 with TRBJ2-1; 9 positions match TRBD1. This CDR3 region has 14 residues. With V trimmed by 7 bases and J by 4 bases, 6 bases remained unmatched. Germline assignment: CDR1 SGHRS and CDR2 YFSETQ. CDR3 in amino acids: CASFRDRAYNEQFF. CDR3 in DNA: TGCGCCAGCTTCCGGGACAGGGCATACAATGAGCAGTTCTTC.

The V and J genes are TRBV20-1 and TRBJ2-5, with D uncertain. With 5 bases removed from V and 5 bases from J, the gap between germline ends came to 12 bases. CDR1 and CDR2 (germline): DFQATT, SNEGSKA (reference sequence). This CDR3 has 12 residues. CDR3 nucleotides: TGCAGTGCTCTGAAGGGCCGGGAGACCCAGTACTTC. Protein product: CSALKGRETQYF.

Only a few counts were recorded for this clonotype. The chain couples TRBV7-6 to TRBJ2-5, with 10 bases that match TRBD1. V was clipped by 5 bases and J by 1 base; unmatched bases: 10. CDR1 and CDR2 (germline): SGHVS, FNYEAQ. The CDR3 runs to 17 residues. CDR3 DNA sequence: TGTGCCAGCAGCCCCCGGATCGGGACAGGGGCCCAAGAGACCCAGTACTTC. This codes for CASSPRIGTGAQETQYF.

This chain connects TRBV3-1 to TRBJ1-5; D unresolved. Germline-derived CDR1 and CDR2 are LGHDT and YNNKEL (reference sequence). V was shortened by 3 bases and J by 0 bases, with 6 bases between the two germline ends. The CDR3 spans 14 residues. CDR3 sequence (DNA): TGTGCCAGCAGCCAGTTAAATAGCAATCAGCCCCAGCATTTT. Protein sequence: CASSQLNSNQPQHF.

This chain links TRBV6-1 with TRBJ1-2, with TRBD1 identical over 8 bases. The CDR3 has 14 residues. Germline V gene sequence: CDR1 MNHNS, CDR2 SASEGT. V dropped 6 bases and J dropped 7; count of bases not matched to a gene: 10. As DNA, the CDR3 is TGTGCCAGCAGAGCGACAGGGGTATCCGGTGGCTACACCTTC. Its protein product is CASRATGVSGGYTF.

In this sample, this clonotype turned up a few times. The gene calls are TRBV29-1 and TRBJ2-3; 10 bases align to TRBD2. The V gene end was trimmed by 3 bases and the J gene end by 1 base; junction bases not matched to a gene: 4. CDR1 and CDR2 (germline): SQVTM, ANQGSEA. The CDR3 is made up of 15 amino acids. CDR3 sequence (DNA): TGCAGCGTTGATGGCCTAGCGGGGGGCACAGATACGCAGTATTTT. Translating it yields CSVDGLAGGTDTQYF.

The chain couples TRBV27 to TRBJ1-2, with 7 bases matching TRBD1. The ends lost 6 bases at V and 7 bases at J; junction bases unmatched: 11. There are 14 residues in the CDR3. CDR1 and CDR2 (germline): MNHEY, SMNVEV (reference sequence). The CDR3, as DNA: TGTGCCAGCAGGCGCCAGGGGGGAGTAGGTGGCTACACCTTC. Translated, it gives CASRRQGGVGGYTF.

The chain couples TRBV20-1 to TRBJ2-2, with D perhaps TRBD1 (6 bases). Germline values: CDR1 DFQATT, CDR2 SNEGSKA (reference sequence). The CDR3 loop spans 14 amino acids. With 6 bases removed from V and 2 bases from J, the gap between germline ends came to 13 bases. In DNA, the CDR3 is TGCAGTGCCAGCCCAGGGACAAACACCGGGGAGCTGTTTTTT. Translated, it gives CSASPGTNTGELFF.

The chain combines TRBV3-1 with TRBJ2-5; D is uncertain. V lost 1 base, J lost 5 bases, and 5 bases lay in between. This CDR3 region has 12 residues. Germline CDR1 and CDR2: LGHDT and YNNKEL (reference sequence). CDR3 region: CASSQAWETQYF. CDR3 in DNA: TGTGCCAGCAGCCAAGCCTGGGAGACCCAGTACTTC.

DNA of the CDR3: TGTGCCAGCAGCCAGCAGCGCCTCCAAGAGACCCAGTACTTC. It encodes CASSQQRLQETQYF. The chain links TRBV3-1 to TRBJ2-5; D ambiguous. Between the trimmed V and J ends, which lost 3 bases and 1 base, there was a span of 9 bases. The CDR3 is 14 amino acids. CDR1 is LGHDT and CDR2 is YNNKEL in the germline V gene (reference sequence).

This clonotype was seen only a few times. This sequence joins TRBV10-3 and TRBJ2-5, with D tentatively TRBD2 (6 bases). This CDR3 spans 15 amino acids. Trimming stripped 3 bases from V and 5 bases from J, with 16 bases between. Germline-derived CDR1 and CDR2 are ENHRY and SYGVKD. The CDR3 loop reads CAISDSPAGYETQYF. DNA for the CDR3: TGTGCCATCAGTGATAGTCCGGCGGGATACGAGACCCAGTACTTC.

CDR3 nucleotide sequence: TGCGCCAGCAGTCCTCGAGCGACAGTTGAGGTGGGGCGCTACGAGCAGTACTTC. It translates to CASSPRATVEVGRYEQYF. V and J are TRBV23-1 and TRBJ2-7, with a possible D match to TRBD1 (5 bases). TRBV23-1 belongs to the ORF category, with a function that is uncertain. There are 18 residues in the CDR3. The V and J ends lost 4 bases and 3 bases respectively, with 25 bases between them.

The chain couples TRBV7-2 to TRBJ2-1; D is unclear. Germline V gene data show CDR1 as SGHTA and CDR2 as FQGNSA. The V end was cut by 5 bases, the J end by 5 bases, with 10 bases between. CDR3 size: 13 residues. In DNA, the CDR3 is TGTGCCAGCAGCCCTCGGCCCAACAATGAGCAGTTCTTC. The encoded protein is CASSPRPNNEQFF.

The V gene is TRBV30, the J gene TRBJ2-1, with D perhaps matching TRBD2 (6 bases). The CDR3 extends over 13 amino acids. V lost 0 bases to trimming and J lost 8 bases, with 11 bases between them. Germline CDR1 and CDR2: GTSNPN and SVGIG (reference sequence). This CDR3 is CAWSVLGGDEQFF. The CDR3 DNA follows: TGTGCCTGGAGTGTACTTGGCGGGGATGAGCAGTTCTTC.

V gene TRBV5-1 combines with J gene TRBJ2-3, with TRBD2 identical over 8 bases. The CDR3 is 16 amino acids. The trim removed 0 bases at V and 2 bases at J, leaving 5 bases unmatched. Germline CDR1 and CDR2: SGHRS and YFSETQ. The CDR3 loop reads CASSLDSGAYTDTQYF. The CDR3 bases are TGCGCCAGCAGCTTGGATAGCGGGGCCTACACAGATACGCAGTATTTT.

This clonotype was counted only a few times. The rearrangement joins TRBV6-5 to TRBJ1-5; D is unresolved. The CDR3 loop spans 13 amino acids. The germline V gene encodes CDR1 MNHEY and CDR2 SVGAGI. Trimming stripped 4 bases from V and 8 bases from J, with 12 bases between. The CDR3 sequence: CASSLRVLEPQHF. The DNA for the CDR3 is TGTGCCAGCAGTTTACGGGTCTTGGAGCCCCAGCATTTT.

The CDR3, as DNA: TGTGCCAGCAGCCGGGGGCTTCACAATGAGCAGTTCTTC. Residues: CASSRGLHNEQFF. The genes are TRBV7-6 and TRBJ2-1; the D gene could be TRBD1 or TRBD2 (6 bases each). The CDR3 length is 13 residues. CDR1 SGHVS and CDR2 FNYEAQ come from the germline V gene. V lost 5 bases to trimming and J lost 5 bases, with 10 bases between them.